This T cell receptor (beta chain) was captured by sequencing in a study of T cell repertoires in cytomegalovirus infection. In regard to this clonotype: Its antigen is not identified.

One entry per CDR3 protein, called by TCRdb with MiXCR from the reads. The sample records 830,000 or so distinct CDR3 sequences, roughly 33% being singletons. V dropped 4 bases and J dropped 1 base, with 13 bases sitting between them. CDR3 length: 15 amino acids. CDR1 SGHVT and CDR2 SQSDAQ come from the germline V gene. The origin of this receptor is a human donor in good health (CMV status not recorded). Some clones in this sample may be carry-over from other donors' samples. Sequenced here: cultured CD8+ T cells from PBMCs, sampled from culture after CMV antigen stimulation. The chain combines TRBV7-4 with TRBJ2-5, with D possibly matching TRBD2 (6 bases). This chain's CDR3 is CASSSPLGGQETQYF. In DNA, the CDR3 is TGTGCCAGCAGCTCTCCCCTCGGGGGCCAAGAGACCCAGTACTTC.